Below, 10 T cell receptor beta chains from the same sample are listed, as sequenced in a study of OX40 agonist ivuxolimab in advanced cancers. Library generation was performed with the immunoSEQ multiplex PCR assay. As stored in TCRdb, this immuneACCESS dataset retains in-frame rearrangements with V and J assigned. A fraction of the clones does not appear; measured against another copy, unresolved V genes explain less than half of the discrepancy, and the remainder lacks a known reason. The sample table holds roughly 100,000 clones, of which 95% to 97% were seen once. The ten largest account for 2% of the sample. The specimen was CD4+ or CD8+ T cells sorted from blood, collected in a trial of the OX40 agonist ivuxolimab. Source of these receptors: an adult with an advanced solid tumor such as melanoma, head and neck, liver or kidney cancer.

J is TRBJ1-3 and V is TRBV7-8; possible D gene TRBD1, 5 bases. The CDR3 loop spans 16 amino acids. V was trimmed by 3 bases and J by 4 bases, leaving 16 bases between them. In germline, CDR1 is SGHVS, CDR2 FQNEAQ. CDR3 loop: CASSFGDGGSGNTIYF. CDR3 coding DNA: TGTGCCAGCAGCTTCGGGGACGGGGGATCGGGAAACACCATATATTTT.

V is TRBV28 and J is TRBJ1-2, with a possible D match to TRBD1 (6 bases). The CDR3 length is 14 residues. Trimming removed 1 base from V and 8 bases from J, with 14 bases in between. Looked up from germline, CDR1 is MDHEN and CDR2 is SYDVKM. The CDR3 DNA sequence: TGTGCCAGCAGTTTATTTGGACAGAGCGGCGGCTACACCTTC. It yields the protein CASSLFGQSGGYTF.

CDR3 loop: CASSFGTAYNEQFF. CDR3 in DNA: TGTGCCAGCAGCTTCGGGACAGCATACAATGAGCAGTTCTTC. The chain has TRBV7-9 and TRBJ2-1; 7 nucleotides line up with TRBD1. Per germline, CDR1 SEHNR and CDR2 FQNEAQ (reference sequence). Trimming removed 3 bases from V and 4 bases from J; junction bases left unmatched: 3. The CDR3 has 14 amino acids.

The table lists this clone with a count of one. The CDR3 DNA reads as TGCGCCAGCAGCCAAGAGTGGTCAGGAGCAAATACGCAGTATTTT. This sequence encodes CASSQEWSGANTQYF. The V and J genes are TRBV4-3 and TRBJ2-3; D remains ambiguous. This CDR3 contains 15 residues. The V gene's germline CDR1 is LGHNA and CDR2 YSLEER. V gave up 0 bases and J gave up 7 bases, with 14 bases separating them.

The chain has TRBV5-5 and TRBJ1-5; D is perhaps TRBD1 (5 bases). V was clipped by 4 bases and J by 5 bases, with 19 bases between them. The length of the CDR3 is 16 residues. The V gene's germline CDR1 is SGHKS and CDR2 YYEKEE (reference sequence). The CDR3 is CASSPDGAGFDQPQHF. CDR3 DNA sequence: TGTGCCAGCAGCCCCGACGGGGCTGGCTTTGATCAGCCCCAGCATTTT.

This CDR3 reads CASSLDPKSGTSGVDNEQFF. CDR3 nucleotide sequence: TGCGCCAGCAGCTTGGACCCGAAAAGTGGGACTAGTGGTGTAGACAATGAGCAGTTCTTC. V and J are TRBV5-1 and TRBJ2-1; 8 bases are shared with TRBD2. Germline V gene sequence: CDR1 SGHRS, CDR2 YFSETQ. The CDR3 spans 20 residues. J was trimmed by 5 bases and V by 0 bases; bases with no gene match: 19.

In DNA, the CDR3 is TGTGCCAGCAGCCAAGGGACAGTGGGGGCAGAGACCCAGTACTTC. Translating gives CASSQGTVGAETQYF. The V and J genes are TRBV14 and TRBJ2-5, with D maybe TRBD1 (6 bases). There are 15 residues in the CDR3. Germline CDR1 reads SGHDN; CDR2 reads FVKESK. V lost 1 base to trimming and J lost 4 bases, with 13 bases between them.

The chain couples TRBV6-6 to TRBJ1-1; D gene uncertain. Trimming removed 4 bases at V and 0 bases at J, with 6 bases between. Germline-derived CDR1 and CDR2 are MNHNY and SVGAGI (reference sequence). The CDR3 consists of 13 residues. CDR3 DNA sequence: TGTGCCAGCAGTTCCAACATGAACACTGAAGCTTTCTTT. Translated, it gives CASSSNMNTEAFF.

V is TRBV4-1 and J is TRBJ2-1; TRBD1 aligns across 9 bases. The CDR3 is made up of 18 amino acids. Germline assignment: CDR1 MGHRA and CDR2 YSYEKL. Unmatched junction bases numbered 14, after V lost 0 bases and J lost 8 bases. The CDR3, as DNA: TGCGCCAGCAGCCAAGAAACCCTAGGGACAGGGTTTTTTGATGAGCAGTTCTTC. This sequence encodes CASSQETLGTGFFDEQFF.

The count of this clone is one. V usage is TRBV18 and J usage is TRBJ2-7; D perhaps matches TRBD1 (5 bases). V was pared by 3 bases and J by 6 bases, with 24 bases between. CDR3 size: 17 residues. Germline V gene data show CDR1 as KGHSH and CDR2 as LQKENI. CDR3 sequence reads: CASSPMDITYPYSEQYF. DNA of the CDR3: TGTGCCAGCTCACCCATGGACATAACTTACCCCTACTCCGAGCAGTACTTC. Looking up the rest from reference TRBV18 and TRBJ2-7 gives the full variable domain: NAGVMQNPRHLVRRRGQEARLRCSPMKGHSHVYWYRQLPEEGLKFMVYLQKENIIDESGMPKERFSAEFPKEGPSILRIQQVVRGDSAAYFCASSPMDITYPYSEQYFGPGTRLTVT.